This entry features one T cell receptor (beta chain) sequence. Germline-derived CDR1 and CDR2 are MGHRA and YSYEKL. The length of the CDR3 is 15 residues. The V segment lost 3 bases and the J segment 6 bases; nucleotides outside the gene matches: 6. The data originate from a study of cytomegalovirus exposure and HLA in healthy donors. Primers for the PCR totalled 60 Vbeta and 13 Jbeta. The data were produced by immunoSEQ multiplex PCR, yet TCRdb's version contains in-frame clones alone and is incomplete. This table has some 170,000 clones, around nine tenths appearing once. The sequence came from a woman in her twenties or thirties in good health and CMV-seronegative. Sequenced sample: PBMCs. The chain uses TRBV4-1 and TRBJ1-2; 11 nucleotides align to TRBD1. CDR3 nucleotide sequence: TGCGCCAGCAGCCACCTGGACAGGGGGCGGGATGGCTACACCTTC. Protein product: CASSHLDRGRDGYTF.